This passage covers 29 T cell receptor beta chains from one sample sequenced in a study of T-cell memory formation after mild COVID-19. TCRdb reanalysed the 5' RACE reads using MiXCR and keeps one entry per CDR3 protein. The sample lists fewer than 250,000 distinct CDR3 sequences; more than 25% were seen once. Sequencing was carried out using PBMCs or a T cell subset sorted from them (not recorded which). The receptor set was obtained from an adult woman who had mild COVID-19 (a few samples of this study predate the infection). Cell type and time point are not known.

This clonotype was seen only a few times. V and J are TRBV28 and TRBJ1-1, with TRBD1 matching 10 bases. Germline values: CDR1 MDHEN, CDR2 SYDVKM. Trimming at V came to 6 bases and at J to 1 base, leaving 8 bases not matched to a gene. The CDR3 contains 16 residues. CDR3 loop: CASRQDRGGWNTEAFF. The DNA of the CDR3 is TGTGCCAGCAGACAGGACAGGGGGGGTTGGAACACTGAAGCTTTCTTT.

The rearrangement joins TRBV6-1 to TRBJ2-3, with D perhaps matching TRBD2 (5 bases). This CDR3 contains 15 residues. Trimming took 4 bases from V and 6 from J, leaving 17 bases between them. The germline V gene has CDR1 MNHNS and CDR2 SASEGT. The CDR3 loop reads CASSGGLSAVDTQYF. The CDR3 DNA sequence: TGTGCCAGCAGTGGCGGGCTCTCCGCCGTGGATACGCAGTATTTT.

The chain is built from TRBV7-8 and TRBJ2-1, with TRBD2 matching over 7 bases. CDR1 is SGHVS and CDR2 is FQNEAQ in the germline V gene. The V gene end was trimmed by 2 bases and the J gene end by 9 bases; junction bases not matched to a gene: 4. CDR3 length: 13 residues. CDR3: CASSLSGGGEQFF. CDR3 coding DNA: TGTGCCAGCAGCTTATCGGGGGGAGGTGAGCAGTTCTTC.

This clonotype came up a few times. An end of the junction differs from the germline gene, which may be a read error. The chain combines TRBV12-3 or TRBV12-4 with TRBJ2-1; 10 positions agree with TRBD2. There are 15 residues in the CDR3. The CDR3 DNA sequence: TGCACCACCTCAATAGCGGGAGGAAAGGACAATGAGCAGTTCTTC. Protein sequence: CTTSIAGGKDNEQFF.

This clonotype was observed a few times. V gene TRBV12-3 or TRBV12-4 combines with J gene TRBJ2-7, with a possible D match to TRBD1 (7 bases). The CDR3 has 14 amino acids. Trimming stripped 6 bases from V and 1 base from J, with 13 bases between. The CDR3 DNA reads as TGTGCCAGCAGGCGGGACAGCTCGTCCTACGAGCAGTACTTC. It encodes CASRRDSSSYEQYF.

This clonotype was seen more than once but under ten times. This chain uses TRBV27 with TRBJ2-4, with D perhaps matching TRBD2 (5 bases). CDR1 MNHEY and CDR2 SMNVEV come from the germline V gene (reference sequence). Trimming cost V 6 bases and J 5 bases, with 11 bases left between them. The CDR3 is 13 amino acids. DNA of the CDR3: TGTGCCAGCAGCAGCGGACTCGAAAACATTCAGTACTTC. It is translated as CASSSGLENIQYF.

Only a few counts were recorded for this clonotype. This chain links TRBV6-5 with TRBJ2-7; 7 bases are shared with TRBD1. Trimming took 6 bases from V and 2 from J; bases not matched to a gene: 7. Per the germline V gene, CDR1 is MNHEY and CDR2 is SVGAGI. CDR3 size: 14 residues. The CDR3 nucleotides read TGTGCCAGCAGCCGACAGGGCGTACCCTACGAGCAGTACTTC. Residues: CASSRQGVPYEQYF.

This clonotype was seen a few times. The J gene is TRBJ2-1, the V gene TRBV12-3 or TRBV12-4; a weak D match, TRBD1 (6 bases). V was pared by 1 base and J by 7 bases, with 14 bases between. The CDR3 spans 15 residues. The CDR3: CASSLVGAVGNEQFF. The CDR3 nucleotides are TGTGCCAGCAGTTTAGTGGGGGCGGTGGGGAATGAGCAGTTCTTC.

The CDR3 DNA sequence: TGTGCCAGCAGCGCGGTAGCGGGCTACAATGAGCAGTTCTTC. Residues: CASSAVAGYNEQFF. V and J are TRBV9 and TRBJ2-1; 7 bases agree with TRBD2. The CDR3 sequence is 14 residues long. The junction had 3 bases not matched to a gene; V was cut back by 3 bases and J by 3 bases. Germline assignment: CDR1 SGDLS and CDR2 YYNGEE.

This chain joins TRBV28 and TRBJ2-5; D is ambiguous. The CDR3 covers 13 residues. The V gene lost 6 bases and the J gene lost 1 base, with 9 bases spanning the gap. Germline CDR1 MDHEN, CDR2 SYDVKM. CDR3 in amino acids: CASSLPPQETQYF. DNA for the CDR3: TGTGCCAGCAGCCTCCCGCCCCAAGAGACCCAGTACTTC.

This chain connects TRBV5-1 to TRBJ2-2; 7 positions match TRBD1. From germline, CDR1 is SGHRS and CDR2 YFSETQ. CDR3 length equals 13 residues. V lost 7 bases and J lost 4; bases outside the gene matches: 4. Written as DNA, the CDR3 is TGCGCCAGCCGGGACAGCGTCACCGGGGAGCTGTTTTTT. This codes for CASRDSVTGELFF.

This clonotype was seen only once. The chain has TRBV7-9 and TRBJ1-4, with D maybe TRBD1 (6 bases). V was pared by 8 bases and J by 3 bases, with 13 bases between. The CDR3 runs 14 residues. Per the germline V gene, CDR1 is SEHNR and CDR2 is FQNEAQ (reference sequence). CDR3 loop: CASGKGGANEKLFF. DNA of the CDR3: TGTGCCAGCGGAAAAGGGGGGGCTAATGAAAAACTGTTTTTT.

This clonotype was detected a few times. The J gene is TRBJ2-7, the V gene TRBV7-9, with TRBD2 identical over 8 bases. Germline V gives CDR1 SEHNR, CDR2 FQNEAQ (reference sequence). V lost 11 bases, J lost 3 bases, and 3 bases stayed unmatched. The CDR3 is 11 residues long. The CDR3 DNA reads TGTGCCGGGACTAGAGACTACGAGCAGTACTTC. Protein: CAGTRDYEQYF.

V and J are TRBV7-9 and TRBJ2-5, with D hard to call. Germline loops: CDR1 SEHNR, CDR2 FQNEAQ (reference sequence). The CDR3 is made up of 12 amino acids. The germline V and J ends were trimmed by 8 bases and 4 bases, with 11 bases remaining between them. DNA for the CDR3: TGTGCCAGCTTGAGTGTCGGAGAGACCCAGTACTTC. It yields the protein CASLSVGETQYF.

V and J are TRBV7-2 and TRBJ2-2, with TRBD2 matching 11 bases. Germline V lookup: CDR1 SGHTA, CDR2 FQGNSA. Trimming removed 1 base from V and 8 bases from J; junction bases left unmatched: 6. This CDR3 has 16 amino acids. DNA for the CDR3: TGTGCCAGCAGCTTAGGGCTAGCGGGAGGCGAGGGGGAGCTGTTTTTT. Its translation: CASSLGLAGGEGELFF.

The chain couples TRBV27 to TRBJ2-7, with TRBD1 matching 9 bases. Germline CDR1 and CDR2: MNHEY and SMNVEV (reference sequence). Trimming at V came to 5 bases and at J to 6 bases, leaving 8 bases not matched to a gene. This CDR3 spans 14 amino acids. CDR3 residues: CASSTGTGTGEQYF. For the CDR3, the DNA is TGTGCCAGCAGTACCGGGACAGGGACTGGCGAGCAGTACTTC.

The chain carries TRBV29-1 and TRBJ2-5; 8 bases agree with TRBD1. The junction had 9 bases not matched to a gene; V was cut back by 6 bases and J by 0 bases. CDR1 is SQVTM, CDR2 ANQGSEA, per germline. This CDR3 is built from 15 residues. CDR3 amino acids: CSVATGTGHQETQYF. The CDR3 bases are TGCAGCGTGGCTACCGGGACAGGACACCAAGAGACCCAGTACTTC. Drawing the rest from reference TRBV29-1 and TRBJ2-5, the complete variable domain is SAVISQKPSRDICQRGTSLTIQCQVDSQVTMMFWYRQQPGQSLTLIATANQGSEATYESGFVIDKFPISRPNLTFSTLTVSNMSPEDSSIYLCSVATGTGHQETQYFGPGTRLLVL.

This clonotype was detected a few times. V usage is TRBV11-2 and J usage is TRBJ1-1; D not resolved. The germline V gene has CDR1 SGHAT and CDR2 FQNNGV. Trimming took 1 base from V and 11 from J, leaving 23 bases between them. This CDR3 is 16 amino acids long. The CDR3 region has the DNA TGTGCCAGCAGCTTAGTAGGTCCGGATTTGGGCGGGAGGGCTTTCTTT. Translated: CASSLVGPDLGGRAFF. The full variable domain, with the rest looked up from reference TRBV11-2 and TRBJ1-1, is EAGVAQSPRYKIIEKRQSVAFWCNPISGHATLYWYQQILGQGPKLLIQFQNNGVVDDSQLPKDRFSAERLKGVDSTLKIQPAKLEDSAVYLCASSLVGPDLGGRAFFGQGTRLTVV.

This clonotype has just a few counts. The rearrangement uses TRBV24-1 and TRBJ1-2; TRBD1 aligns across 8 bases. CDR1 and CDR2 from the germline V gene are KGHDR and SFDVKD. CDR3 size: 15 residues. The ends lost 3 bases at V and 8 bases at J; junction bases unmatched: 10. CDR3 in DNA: TGTGCCACCAGTGATGGGACAGGACGAAGTGCGGGCTACACCTTC. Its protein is CATSDGTGRSAGYTF.

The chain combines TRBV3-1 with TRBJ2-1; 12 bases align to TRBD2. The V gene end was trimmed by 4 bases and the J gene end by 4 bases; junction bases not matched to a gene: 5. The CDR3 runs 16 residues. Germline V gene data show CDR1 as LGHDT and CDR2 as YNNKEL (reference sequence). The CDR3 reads CASSPPSGRVYNEQFF. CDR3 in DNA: TGTGCCAGCAGCCCCCCTAGCGGGAGGGTTTACAATGAGCAGTTCTTC.

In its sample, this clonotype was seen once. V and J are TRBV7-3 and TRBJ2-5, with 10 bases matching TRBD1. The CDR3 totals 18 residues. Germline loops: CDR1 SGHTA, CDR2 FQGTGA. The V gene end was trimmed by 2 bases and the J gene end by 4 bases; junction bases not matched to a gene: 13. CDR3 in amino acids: CASSLGIMGQGWGETQYF. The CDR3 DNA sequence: TGTGCCAGCAGCTTAGGGATAATGGGACAGGGGTGGGGAGAGACCCAGTACTTC.

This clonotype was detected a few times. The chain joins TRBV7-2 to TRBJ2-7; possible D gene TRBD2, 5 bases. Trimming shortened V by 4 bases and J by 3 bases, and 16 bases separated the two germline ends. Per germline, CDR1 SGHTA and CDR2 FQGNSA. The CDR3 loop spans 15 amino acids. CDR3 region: CASSSNTGSFYEQYF. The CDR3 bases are TGTGCCAGCAGCTCGAATACGGGATCATTCTACGAGCAGTACTTC.

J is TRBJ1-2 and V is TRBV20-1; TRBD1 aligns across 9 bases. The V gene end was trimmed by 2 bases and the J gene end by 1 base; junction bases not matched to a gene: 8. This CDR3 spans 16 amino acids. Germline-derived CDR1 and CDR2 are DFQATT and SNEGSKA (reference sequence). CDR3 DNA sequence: TGCAGTGCTAGATCTACAGGGGGCGACCTTAACTATGGCTACACCTTC. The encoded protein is CSARSTGGDLNYGYTF.

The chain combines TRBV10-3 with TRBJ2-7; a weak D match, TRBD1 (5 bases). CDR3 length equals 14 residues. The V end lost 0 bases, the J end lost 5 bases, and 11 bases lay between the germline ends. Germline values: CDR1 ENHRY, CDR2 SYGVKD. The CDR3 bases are TGTGCCATCAGTGAGTCGATAAGGGGCGACGAGCAGTACTTC. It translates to CAISESIRGDEQYF.

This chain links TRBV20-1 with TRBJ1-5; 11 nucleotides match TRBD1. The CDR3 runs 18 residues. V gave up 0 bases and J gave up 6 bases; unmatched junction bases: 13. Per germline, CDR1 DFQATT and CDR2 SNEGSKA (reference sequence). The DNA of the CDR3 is TGCAGTGCTAGAGATATGTTAAGGGACAGGGGGAATTCTCAGCCCCAGCATTTT. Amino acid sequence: CSARDMLRDRGNSQPQHF.

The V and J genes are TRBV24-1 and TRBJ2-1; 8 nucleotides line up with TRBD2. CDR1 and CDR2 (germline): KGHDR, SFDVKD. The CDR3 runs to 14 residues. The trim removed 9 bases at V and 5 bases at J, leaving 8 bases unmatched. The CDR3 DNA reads TGTGCCACCCGGGGGAGCGGGAGTGACAATGAGCAGTTCTTC. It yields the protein CATRGSGSDNEQFF.

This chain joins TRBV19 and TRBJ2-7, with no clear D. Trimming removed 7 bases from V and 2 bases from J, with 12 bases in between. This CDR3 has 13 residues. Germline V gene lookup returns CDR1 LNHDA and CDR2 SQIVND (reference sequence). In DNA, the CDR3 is TGTGCCAGTAAGGGCGGTGAAGCCTACGAGCAGTACTTC. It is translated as CASKGGEAYEQYF.

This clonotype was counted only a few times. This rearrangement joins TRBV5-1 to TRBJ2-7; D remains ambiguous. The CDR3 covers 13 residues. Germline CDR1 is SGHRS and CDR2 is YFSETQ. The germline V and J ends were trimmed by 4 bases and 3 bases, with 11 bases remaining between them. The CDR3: CASSSYSNYEQYF. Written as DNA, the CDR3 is TGCGCCAGCAGCAGCTACTCGAACTACGAGCAGTACTTC.

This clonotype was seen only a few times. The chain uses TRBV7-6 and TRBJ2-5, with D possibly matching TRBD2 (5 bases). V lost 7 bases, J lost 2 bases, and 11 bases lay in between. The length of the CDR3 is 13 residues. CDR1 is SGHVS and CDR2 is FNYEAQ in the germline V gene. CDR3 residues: CASTHGVQETQYF. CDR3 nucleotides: TGTGCCAGCACGCACGGGGTACAAGAGACCCAGTACTTC.